These T cell receptor beta chains were read from a single sample in a study of blood T cell repertoires in COVID-19. Method: immunoSEQ multiplex PCR; TCRdb's copy keeps in-frame clones and lacks some. The table has roughly 74,000 clones, 85% to 90% seen once; the top ten hold 1.9%. Source material: peripheral blood. Receptors originate from a woman older than 75 with active or convalescent COVID-19. Both conserved end residues are part of each CDR3. Fields, in order: D gene, V gene, J gene, clone size, CDR3 DNA, CDR3 protein. A D gene is named only where the DNA matches it firmly. Rows give clone size only sometimes, using once, few, many, or a class for an expanded clone.

TRBD2	TRBV5-5	TRBJ2-2	NA	TGTGCCAGCAGCTTGCGGCGCGGGAGGGACACCGGGGAGCTGTTTTTT	CASSLRRGRDTGELFF
NA	TRBV6-5	TRBJ1-1	few	TGTGCCAGCAGTCTGACAGGGAACACTGAAGCTTTCTTT	CASSLTGNTEAFF
NA	TRBV4-3	TRBJ1-1	NA	TGCGCCAGCAGCCCAAACAGGGATAGGGAAGCTTTCTTT	CASSPNRDREAFF
TRBD2	TRBV5-1	TRBJ2-1	NA	TGCGCCAGCAGCTTGGAACCTAGCGGGAATAGTGAGCAGTTCTTC	CASSLEPSGNSEQFF
TRBD1	TRBV19	TRBJ1-6	NA	TGTGCCAGTAGTATAGCCTGGACAGGGGTAGGATCACCCCTCCACTTT	CASSIAWTGVGSPLHF
TRBD1	TRBV29-1	TRBJ1-4	NA	TGCAGCGTCGGACCCCGACAGGGTACGGAAAAACTGTTTTTT	CSVGPRQGTEKLFF
NA	TRBV7-2	TRBJ2-7	NA	TGTGCCAGCAGCCCCGGGTTCTACTACGAGCAGTACTTC	CASSPGFYYEQYF
NA	TRBV19	TRBJ1-1	NA	TGTGCCAGTAGTTTGGGGGGGACCACTGAAGCTTTCTTT	CASSLGGTTEAFF
NA	TRBV30	TRBJ2-7	NA	TGTGCCTGGAGTGGGAGTGGCGAGCAGTACTTC	CAWSGSGEQYF
TRBD1	TRBV24-1	TRBJ1-1	few	TGTGCCACCAGCGACAGGGGGCAAGGCACTGAAGCTTTCTTT	CATSDRGQGTEAFF
TRBD1	TRBV10-3	TRBJ2-5	NA	TGTGCCATCAGCGGGACAGGGGAGGAGACCCAGTACTTC	CAISGTGEETQYF
TRBD1	TRBV5-4	TRBJ1-4	NA	TGTGCCAGCAGCTTACACCGGGACAGGGGGCGAGAGAATGAAAAACTGTTTTTT	CASSLHRDRGRENEKLFF
TRBD2	TRBV6-5	TRBJ2-5	NA	TGTGCCAGCAGTACACTAGCGGGATACGGGGAGACCCAGTACTTC	CASSTLAGYGETQYF
TRBD2	TRBV9	TRBJ2-1	NA	TGTGCCAGCAGCGTAGATCCTAGCGGGACCTACAATGAGCAGTTCTTC	CASSVDPSGTYNEQFF
NA	TRBV5-1	TRBJ1-6	NA	TGCGCCAGCAGCGCCGGGACTGGGGGAAATTCACCCCTCCACTTT	CASSAGTGGNSPLHF
TRBD1	TRBV20-1	TRBJ1-2	NA	TGCAGTGCTAGTTGGGACAGGGCTGGCTACACCTTC	CSASWDRAGYTF
NA	TRBV2	TRBJ2-5	NA	TGTGCCAGCAGGGACAGACAAGAGACCCAGTACTTC	CASRDRQETQYF
TRBD1	TRBV3-1/TRBV3-2	TRBJ2-2	NA	TGTGCCAGCAGCCGACGCCCCCCGGGACAGGGGGCCGGGGAGCTGTTTTTT	CASSRRPPGQGAGELFF
TRBD1	TRBV5-1	TRBJ1-2	NA	TGCGCCAGCACCCGGACAGGGGGGGGAGATGGCTACACCTTC	CASTRTGGGDGYTF
NA	TRBV18	TRBJ1-4	NA	TGTGCCAGCTCCCCCGCGGGCGGGAATGAAAAACTGTTTTTT	CASSPAGGNEKLFF
NA	TRBV7-3	TRBJ2-1	NA	TGTGCCAGCAGCTCGGGACTTAACAATGAGCAGTTCTTC	CASSSGLNNEQFF
TRBD2	TRBV19	TRBJ2-7	once	TGTGCCAGTAGTCCGGCCTATAGCGGGAGGATACCTAGGGAGCAGTACTTC	CASSPAYSGRIPREQYF
NA	TRBV9	TRBJ2-3	once	TGTGCCAGCAGCGTTGGTACCGGGGGAGTGACAGATACGCAGTATTTT	CASSVGTGGVTDTQYF
TRBD1	TRBV5-3	TRBJ1-3	once	TGTGCCAGAAGCTCGACCCACGGACAGGGGCACTCTGGAAACACCATATATTTT	CARSSTHGQGHSGNTIYF
TRBD1	TRBV15	TRBJ2-7	NA	TGTGCCACCAGCAGGGACAGGGGATGGTACGAGCAGTACTTC	CATSRDRGWYEQYF
NA	TRBV25-1	TRBJ1-1	NA	TGTGCCAGCAGTGATGCGGGAGGGACTGAAGCTTTCTTT	CASSDAGGTEAFF
NA	TRBV24-1	TRBJ1-4	NA	TGTGCCACCAGTGATCCCCGGGGGACCGGGGAAAAACTGTTTTTT	CATSDPRGTGEKLFF
NA	TRBV5-1	TRBJ1-5	NA	TGCGCCAGCAGCTACGACGGGAGGGGTCAGCCCCAGCATTTT	CASSYDGRGQPQHF
NA	TRBV19	TRBJ2-3	NA	TGTGCCAGTAGTTCCACAGGGACAGATACGCAGTATTTT	CASSSTGTDTQYF